This T cell receptor beta chain originates from a study of blood T cells in healthy people across ages. General study findings and limits: As naive T cell percentage varied, TCR beta diversity correlated strongly with it. Calculation of diversity from one million T cells yielded estimates considered to be underestimates.

The CDR3 length is 14 residues. V was trimmed by 4 bases and J by 2 bases, leaving 11 bases between them. Germline lookup yields CDR1 SEHNR and CDR2 FQNEAQ (reference sequence). Worth noting for this clonotype: Its antigen is as yet unknown.

The use of a sample-barcoded 5' primer and a J-beta primer mix characterized a second PCR of 7 to 11 cycles. From the 5' RACE reads, TCRdb called clonotypes with MiXCR, one entry per CDR3 protein. The table records 1.5 million to 2 million distinct CDR3 sequences, 25% to 30% of them present only once. The TCR comes from a woman aged 25 to 39 in good health. The sequenced sample consisted of blood. The chain recombines TRBV7-9 with TRBJ1-1, with TRBD1 as a possible D gene (5 bases). The CDR3 DNA reads as TGTGCCAGCAGCTCTTGGGACCGAAACACTGAAGCTTTCTTT. This sequence encodes CASSSWDRNTEAFF.